What follows is one T cell receptor (beta chain) and its context. In the original workflow: For nucleated cells, counts were estimated from reference gene primer amplification. Libraries were prepared by immunoSEQ multiplex PCR; TCRdb keeps only in-frame clonotypes and omits some of them. V and J calls and clone size are those listed in that table; D and trimming were worked out from the DNA. The profile shows 50,000 to 70,000 clones, around nine tenths of them singletons. Germline values: CDR1 MDHEN, CDR2 SYDVKM. The CDR3 is 17 residues long. Trimming at V came to 3 bases and at J to 2 bases, leaving 9 bases not matched to a gene. This sample is part of a study of blood T cell repertoires in COVID-19. The wider study: There were acute and convalescent COVID-19 samples, and they came from the United States, Italy and Spain. T cells, B-cell-depleted T cells, or PBMCs supplied cDNA or gDNA.

J is TRBJ1-3 and V is TRBV28; 8 bases align to TRBD1. The TCR was taken from a woman between 65 and 79 years old with active COVID-19. Source material: peripheral blood. CDR3 DNA: TGTGCCAGCAGTTTTCCCCCGGACAGGGCGGCTGGAAACACCATATATTTT. Translated: CASSFPPDRAAGNTIYF. Full variable domain (missing parts from reference TRBV28 and TRBJ1-3): DVKVTQSSRYLVKRTGEKVFLECVQDMDHENMFWYRQDPGLGLRLIYFSYDVKMKEKGDIPEGYSVSREKKERFSLILESASTNQTSMYLCASSFPPDRAAGNTIYFGEGSWLTVV.